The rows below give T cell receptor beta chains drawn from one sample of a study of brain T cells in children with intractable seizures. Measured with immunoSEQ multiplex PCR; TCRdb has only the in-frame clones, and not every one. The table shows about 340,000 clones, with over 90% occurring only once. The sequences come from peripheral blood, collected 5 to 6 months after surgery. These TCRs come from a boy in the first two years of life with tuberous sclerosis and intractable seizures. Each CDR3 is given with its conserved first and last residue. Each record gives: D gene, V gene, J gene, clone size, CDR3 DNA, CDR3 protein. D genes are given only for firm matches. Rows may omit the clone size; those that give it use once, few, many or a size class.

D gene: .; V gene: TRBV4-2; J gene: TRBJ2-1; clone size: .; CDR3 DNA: TGTGCCAGCAGCCTTGACTCCGGGAGACGGAATGAGCAGTTCTTC; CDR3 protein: CASSLDSGRRNEQFF
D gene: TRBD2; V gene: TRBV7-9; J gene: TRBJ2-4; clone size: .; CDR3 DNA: TGTGCCAGCAGCCCCACCCGGGAGGGCCGCAGCAACATTCAGTACTTC; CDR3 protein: CASSPTREGRSNIQYF
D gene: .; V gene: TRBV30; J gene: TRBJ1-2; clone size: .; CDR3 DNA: TGTGCCTGGAGTGTAGCCAGGGAACCTTTGAGCTACACCTTC; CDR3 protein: CAWSVAREPLSYTF
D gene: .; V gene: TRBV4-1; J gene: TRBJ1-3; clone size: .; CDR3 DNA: TGCGCCAGCAGCCAAGAGCTAGGGCGAAGCCCTGGAAACACCATATATTTT; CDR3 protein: CASSQELGRSPGNTIYF
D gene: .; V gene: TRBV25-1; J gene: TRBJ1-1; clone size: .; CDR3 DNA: TGTGCCAGCAGTGAATCTGGGTTAATGAACACTGAAGCTTTCTTT; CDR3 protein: CASSESGLMNTEAFF
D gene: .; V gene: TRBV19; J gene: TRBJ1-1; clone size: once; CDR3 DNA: TGTGCCAGTAGCGGCCTCCATGGGAGAGCCTACATGAACACTGAAGCTTTCTTT; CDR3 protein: CASSGLHGRAYMNTEAFF
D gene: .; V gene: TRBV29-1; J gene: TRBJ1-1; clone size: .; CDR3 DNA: TGCAGCGTTGGGTGGGGTGGGACTGAAGCTTTCTTT; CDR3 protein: CSVGWGGTEAFF
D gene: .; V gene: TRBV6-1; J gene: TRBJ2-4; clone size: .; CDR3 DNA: TGTGCCAGCAGTGAAGAATTTGGCAGCAGGCGCATAACCAAAAACATTCAGTACTTC; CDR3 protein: CASSEEFGSRRITKNIQYF
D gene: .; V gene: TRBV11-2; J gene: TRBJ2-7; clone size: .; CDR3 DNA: TGTGCCAGCAGCTTAGTAACGGGCGAGCAGTACTTC; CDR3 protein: CASSLVTGEQYF
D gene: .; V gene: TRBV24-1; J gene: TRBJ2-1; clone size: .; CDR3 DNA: TGTGCCACCAGTGATTTTGACGGGAGGCAGTTCTTC; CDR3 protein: CATSDFDGRQFF
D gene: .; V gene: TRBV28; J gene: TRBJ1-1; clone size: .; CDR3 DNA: TGTGCCAGCAACAGGGTTGGCACTGAAGCTTTCTTT; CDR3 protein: CASNRVGTEAFF
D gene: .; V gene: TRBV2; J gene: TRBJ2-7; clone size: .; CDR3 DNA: TGTGCCAGCAGTCCCGTCCTGGGTGGTAACTACGAGCAGTACTTC; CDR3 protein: CASSPVLGGNYEQYF
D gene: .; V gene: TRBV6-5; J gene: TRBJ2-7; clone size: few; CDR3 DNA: TGTGCCAGCATTGTCGAGCTCCCCCCGTACGAGCAGTACTTC; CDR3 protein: CASIVELPPYEQYF
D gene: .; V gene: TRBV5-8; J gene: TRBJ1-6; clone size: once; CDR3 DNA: TGTGCCAGCAGCTTGGAAAGGGACCTCTCCTATAATTCACCCCTCCACTTT; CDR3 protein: CASSLERDLSYNSPLHF
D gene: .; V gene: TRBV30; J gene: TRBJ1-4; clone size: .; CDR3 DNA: TGTGCCTGGAAGCGGCGCGTACTAGATGAAAAACTGTTTTTT; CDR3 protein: CAWKRRVLDEKLFF
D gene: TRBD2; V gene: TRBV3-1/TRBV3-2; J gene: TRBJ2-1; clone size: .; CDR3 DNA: TGTGCCAGCAGCCATCTGGGCGGGAGAAAGGGGAATGAGCAGTTCTTC; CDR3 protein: CASSHLGGRKGNEQFF
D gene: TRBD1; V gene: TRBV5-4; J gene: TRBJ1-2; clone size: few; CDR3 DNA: TGTGCCAGCAGCTTAGACAGGGACTATGGCTACACCTTC; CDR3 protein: CASSLDRDYGYTF
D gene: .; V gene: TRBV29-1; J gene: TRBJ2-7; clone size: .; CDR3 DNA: TGCAGCGTTGAAGAGGTATCATTCGGAGAGCAGTACTTC; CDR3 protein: CSVEEVSFGEQYF
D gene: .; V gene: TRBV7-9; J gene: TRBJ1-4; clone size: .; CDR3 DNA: TGTGCCAGCAGCGCCTATGCACAGGGCGGGGATGAAAAACTGTTTTTT; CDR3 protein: CASSAYAQGGDEKLFF
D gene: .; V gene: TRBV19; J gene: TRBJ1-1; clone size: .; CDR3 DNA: TGTGCCAGTAGTATTCTTCGGGGGTTGTACACTGAAGCTTTCTTT; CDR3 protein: CASSILRGLYTEAFF
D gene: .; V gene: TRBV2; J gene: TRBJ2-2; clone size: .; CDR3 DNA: TGTGCCAGCAGTGGACAGTACACCGGGGAGCTGTTTTTT; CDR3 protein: CASSGQYTGELFF
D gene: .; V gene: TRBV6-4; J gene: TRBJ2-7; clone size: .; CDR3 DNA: TGTGCCAGCAGTGACATCCCGGAGGAGGGAGTTGCCTACGAGCAGTACTTC; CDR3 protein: CASSDIPEEGVAYEQYF
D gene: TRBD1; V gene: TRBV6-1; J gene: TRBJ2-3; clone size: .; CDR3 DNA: TGTGCCAGCAGTGAACAGGGGGCCCCCACAGATACGCAGTATTTT; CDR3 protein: CASSEQGAPTDTQYF
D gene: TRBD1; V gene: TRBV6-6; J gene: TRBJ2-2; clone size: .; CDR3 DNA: TGTGCCACCCACCGGACAGGGAGAACCGGGGAGCTGTTTTTT; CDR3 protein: CATHRTGRTGELFF
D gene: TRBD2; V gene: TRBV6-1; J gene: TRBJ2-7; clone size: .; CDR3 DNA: TGTGCCAGCAGTGAGCGGGGGTCCCCCTACGAGCAGTACTTC; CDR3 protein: CASSERGSPYEQYF
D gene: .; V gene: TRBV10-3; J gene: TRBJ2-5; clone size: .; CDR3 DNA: TGTGCCATCAGCGGGACAAGTCAAGAGACCCAGTACTTC; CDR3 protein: CAISGTSQETQYF
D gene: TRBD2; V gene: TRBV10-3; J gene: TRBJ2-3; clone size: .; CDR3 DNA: TGTGCCATCAGTGACGGGGGACTAGCGGGGAGCACAGATACGCAGTATTTT; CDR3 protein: CAISDGGLAGSTDTQYF
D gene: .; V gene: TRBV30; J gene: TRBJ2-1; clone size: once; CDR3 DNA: TGTGCCTGGAGTCCTCAGGTGGGGAGTTCAGTTGAGCAGTTCTTC; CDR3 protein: CAWSPQVGSSVEQFF
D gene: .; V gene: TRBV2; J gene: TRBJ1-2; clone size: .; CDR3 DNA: TGTGCCAGCAGTGCTGGTTGGGGCGCCGACTATGGCTACACCTTC; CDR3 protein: CASSAGWGADYGYTF
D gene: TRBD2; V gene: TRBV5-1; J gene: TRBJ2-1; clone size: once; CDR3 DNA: TGCGCCAGCAGACTAGCGGGAAGCGATGAGCAGTTCTTC; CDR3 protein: CASRLAGSDEQFF
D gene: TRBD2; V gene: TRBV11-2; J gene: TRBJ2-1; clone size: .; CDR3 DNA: TGTGCCAGCAGCTTACTGGGACTAGCGGAAAATGAGCAGTTCTTC; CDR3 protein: CASSLLGLAENEQFF
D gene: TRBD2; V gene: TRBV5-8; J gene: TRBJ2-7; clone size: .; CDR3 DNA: TGTGCCAGCAGCTTGCGGGGGGGCTCCTACGAGCAGTACTTC; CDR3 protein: CASSLRGGSYEQYF
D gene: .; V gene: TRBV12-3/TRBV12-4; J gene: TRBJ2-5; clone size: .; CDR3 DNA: TGTGCCAGCAGTTGGAAGGCGGAGACCCAGTACTTC; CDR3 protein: CASSWKAETQYF
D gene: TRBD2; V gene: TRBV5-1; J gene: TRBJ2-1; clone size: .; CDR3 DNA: TGCGCCAGCAGGGCTAGCGGGATGTACAATGAGCAGTTCTTC; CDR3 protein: CASRASGMYNEQFF
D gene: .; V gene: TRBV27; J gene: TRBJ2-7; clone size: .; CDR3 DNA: TGTGCCAGCAGCCCTTATCCAGGGCCCTACGAGCAGTACTTC; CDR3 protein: CASSPYPGPYEQYF
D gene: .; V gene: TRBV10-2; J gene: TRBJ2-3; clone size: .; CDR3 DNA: TGCGCCACAGGCCCGACGTCGGGGCTAATCACAGATACGCAGTATTTT; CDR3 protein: CATGPTSGLITDTQYF
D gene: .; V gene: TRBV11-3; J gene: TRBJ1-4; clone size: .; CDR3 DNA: TGTGCCAGCAGCTTAGGTCAGGGGCGAGAAAAACTGTTTTTT; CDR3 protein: CASSLGQGREKLFF
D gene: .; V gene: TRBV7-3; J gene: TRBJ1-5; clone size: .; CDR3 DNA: TGTGCCAGCAGCTTTATAGCCAGGGGCCATCCAGGTCAGCCCCAGCATTTT; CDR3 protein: CASSFIARGHPGQPQHF
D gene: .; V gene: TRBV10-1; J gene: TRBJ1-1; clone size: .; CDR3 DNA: TGCGCCAGCAGTAAGGACTGGAACACTGAAGCTTTCTTT; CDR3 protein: CASSKDWNTEAFF
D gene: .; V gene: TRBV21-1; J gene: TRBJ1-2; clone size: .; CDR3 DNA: TGTGCCAGCAAATCAATCCCATTTGACGGTGTGGGCTACACCTTC; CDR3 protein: CASKSIPFDGVGYTF
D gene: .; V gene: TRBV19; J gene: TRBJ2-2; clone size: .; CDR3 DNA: TGTGCCAGTAGTATCGGGATCGGGAGCCCCGGGGAGCTGTTTTTT; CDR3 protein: CASSIGIGSPGELFF
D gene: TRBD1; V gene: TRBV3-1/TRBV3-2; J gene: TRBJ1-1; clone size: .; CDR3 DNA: TGTGCCAGCAGCCATAACAGAGGGACAGGGAAGAACACTGAAGCTTTCTTT; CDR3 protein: CASSHNRGTGKNTEAFF
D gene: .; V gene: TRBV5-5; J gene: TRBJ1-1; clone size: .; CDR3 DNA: TGTGCCAGCAGCGGGGGCACTGAAGCTTTCTTT; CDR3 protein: CASSGGTEAFF
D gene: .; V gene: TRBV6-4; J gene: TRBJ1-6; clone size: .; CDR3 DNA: TGTGCCAGCAGTGAAACAGGGAATTCACCCCTCCACTTT; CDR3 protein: CASSETGNSPLHF
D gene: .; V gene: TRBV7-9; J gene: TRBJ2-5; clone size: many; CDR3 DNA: TGTGCCAGCAGCTTAAGGGACTGGACCCAGTACTTC; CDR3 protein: CASSLRDWTQYF
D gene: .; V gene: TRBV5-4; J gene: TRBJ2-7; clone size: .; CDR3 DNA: TGTGCCAGCAGCTTGGAGAGGGGTATCACCTACGAGCAGTACTTC; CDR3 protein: CASSLERGITYEQYF
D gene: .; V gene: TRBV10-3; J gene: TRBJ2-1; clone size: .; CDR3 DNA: TGTGCCATCAGTGAGTCGCCCTCCCCAGGATTGGATGAGCAGTTCTTC; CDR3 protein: CAISESPSPGLDEQFF
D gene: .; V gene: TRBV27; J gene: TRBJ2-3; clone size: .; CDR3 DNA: TGTGCCAGCGGTGGATTAGGCACAGATACGCAGTATTTT; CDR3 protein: CASGGLGTDTQYF
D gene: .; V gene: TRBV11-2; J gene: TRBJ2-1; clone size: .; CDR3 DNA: TGTGCCAGCAGCTGGGGGGGCGGGACAGTCTACAATGAGCAGTTCTTC; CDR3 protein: CASSWGGGTVYNEQFF
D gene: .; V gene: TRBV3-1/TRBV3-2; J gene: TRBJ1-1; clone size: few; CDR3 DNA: TGTGCCAGCAGCCAAGGTTTCGGGGCGAGAGAAGCTTTCTTT; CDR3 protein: CASSQGFGAREAFF
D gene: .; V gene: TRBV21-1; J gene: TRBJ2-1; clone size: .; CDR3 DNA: TGTGCCAGCAGCAAAGACCCGGTCGTGGCAGGGAGAGACGGTGAGCAGTTCTTC; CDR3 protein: CASSKDPVVAGRDGEQFF
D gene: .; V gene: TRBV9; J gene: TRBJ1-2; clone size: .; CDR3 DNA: TGTGCCAGCAGCGTAGATTCTGGGGATGGCTACACCTTC; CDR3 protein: CASSVDSGDGYTF
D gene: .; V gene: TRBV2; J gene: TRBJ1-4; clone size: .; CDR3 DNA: TGTGCCAGCAGTGTCCAGGGTAAAGGCGAAAAACTGTTTTTT; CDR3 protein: CASSVQGKGEKLFF
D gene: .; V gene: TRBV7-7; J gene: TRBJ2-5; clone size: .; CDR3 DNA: TGTGCTAGCAGCTTAGAGGGTCGGCAAGAGACCCAGTACTTC; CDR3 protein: CASSLEGRQETQYF
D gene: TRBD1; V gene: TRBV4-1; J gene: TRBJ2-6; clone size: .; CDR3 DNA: TGCGCCAGCAGCCCGAGGACAGGGGGGCTTTCTGGGGCCAACGTCCTGACTTTC; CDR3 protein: CASSPRTGGLSGANVLTF
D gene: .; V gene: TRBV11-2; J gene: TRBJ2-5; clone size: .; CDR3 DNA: TGTGCCAGCAGCCCGCAAGAGACCCAGTACTTC; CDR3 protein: CASSPQETQYF
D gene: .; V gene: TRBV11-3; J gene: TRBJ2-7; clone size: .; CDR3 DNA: TGTGCCAGCAGCCGGGGGCGGTACGAGCAGTACTTC; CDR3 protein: CASSRGRYEQYF
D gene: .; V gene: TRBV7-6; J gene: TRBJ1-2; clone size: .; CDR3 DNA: TGTGCCAGCAGCCCGACGGGGTCCCATGGCTACACCTTC; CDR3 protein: CASSPTGSHGYTF
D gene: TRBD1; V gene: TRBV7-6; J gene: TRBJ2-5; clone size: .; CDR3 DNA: TGTGCCAGCAGCCTCCTTGGACAGGGAAAACGAGAGACCCAGTACTTC; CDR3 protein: CASSLLGQGKRETQYF